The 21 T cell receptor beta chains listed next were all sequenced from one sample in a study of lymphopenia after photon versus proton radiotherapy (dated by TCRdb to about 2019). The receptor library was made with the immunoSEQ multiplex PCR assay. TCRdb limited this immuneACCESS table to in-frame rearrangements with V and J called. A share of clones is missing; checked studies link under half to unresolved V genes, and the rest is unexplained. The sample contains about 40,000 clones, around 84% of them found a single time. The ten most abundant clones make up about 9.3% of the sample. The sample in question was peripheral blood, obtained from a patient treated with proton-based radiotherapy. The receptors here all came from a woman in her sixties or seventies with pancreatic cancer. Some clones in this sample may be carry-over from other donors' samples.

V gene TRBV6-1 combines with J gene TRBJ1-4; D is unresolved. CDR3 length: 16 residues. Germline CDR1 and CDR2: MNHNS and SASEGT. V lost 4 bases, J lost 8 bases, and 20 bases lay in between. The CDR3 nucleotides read TGTGCCAGCAGTGGTTACAGTGGACCTCTAGAGGAAAAACTGTTTTTT. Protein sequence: CASSGYSGPLEEKLFF.

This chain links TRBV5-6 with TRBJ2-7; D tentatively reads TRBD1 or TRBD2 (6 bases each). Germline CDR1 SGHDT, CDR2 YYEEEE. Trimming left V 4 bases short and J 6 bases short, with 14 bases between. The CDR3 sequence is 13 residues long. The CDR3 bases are TGTGCCAGCAGCCCGTGGGGGGCAGGCGAGCAGTACTTC. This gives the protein CASSPWGAGEQYF.

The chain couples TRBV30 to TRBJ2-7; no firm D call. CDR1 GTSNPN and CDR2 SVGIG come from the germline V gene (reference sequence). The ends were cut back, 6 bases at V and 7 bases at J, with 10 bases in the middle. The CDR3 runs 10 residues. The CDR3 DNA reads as TGTGCCTGCCTAAAGGGTGAGCAGTACTTC. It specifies CACLKGEQYF.

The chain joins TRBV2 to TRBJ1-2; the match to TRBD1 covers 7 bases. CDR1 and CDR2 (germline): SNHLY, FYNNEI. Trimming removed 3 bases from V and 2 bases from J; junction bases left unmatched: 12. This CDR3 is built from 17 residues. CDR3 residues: CASSDLEGTGDNYGYTF. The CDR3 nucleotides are TGTGCCAGCAGTGACCTTGAAGGAACAGGGGACAACTATGGCTACACCTTC.

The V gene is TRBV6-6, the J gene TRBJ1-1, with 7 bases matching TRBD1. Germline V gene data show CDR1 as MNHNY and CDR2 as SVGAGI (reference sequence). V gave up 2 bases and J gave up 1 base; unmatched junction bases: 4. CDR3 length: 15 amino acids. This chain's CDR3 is CASSYGTAGNTEAFF. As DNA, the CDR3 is TGTGCCAGCAGTTACGGGACAGCGGGGAACACTGAAGCTTTCTTT.

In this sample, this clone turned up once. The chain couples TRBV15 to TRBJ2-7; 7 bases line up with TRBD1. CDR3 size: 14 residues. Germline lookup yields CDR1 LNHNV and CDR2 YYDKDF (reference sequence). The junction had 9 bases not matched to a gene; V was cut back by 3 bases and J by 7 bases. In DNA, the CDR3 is TGTGCCACCAGCAGTTACAGGGGCTTGGGTGAGCAGTACTTC. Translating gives CATSSYRGLGEQYF.

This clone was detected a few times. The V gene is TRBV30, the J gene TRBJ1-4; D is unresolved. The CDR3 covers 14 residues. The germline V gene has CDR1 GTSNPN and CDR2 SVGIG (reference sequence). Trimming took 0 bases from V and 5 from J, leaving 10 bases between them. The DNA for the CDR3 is TGTGCCTGGAGTGTAGGAATCTTGAATGAAAAACTGTTTTTT. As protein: CAWSVGILNEKLFF. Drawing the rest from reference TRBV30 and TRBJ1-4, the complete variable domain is SQTIHQWPATLVQPVGSPLSLECTVEGTSNPNLYWYRQAAGRGLQLLFYSVGIGQISSEVPQNLSASRPQDRQFILSSKKLLLSDSGFYLCAWSVGILNEKLFFGSGTQLSVL.

The CDR3 protein is CASSRRDRGWSNSPLHF. The CDR3 DNA reads as TGTGCCAGCAGCCGTAGGGACAGGGGATGGTCAAATTCACCCCTCCACTTT. The chain joins TRBV7-2 to TRBJ1-6, with 10 bases identical to TRBD1. V shed 5 bases, J shed 7 bases, and the junction held 11 bases outside the gene matches. The CDR3 length is 17 residues. The germline CDR1 and CDR2 sequences are SGHTA and FQGNSA. Full variable domain (remainder filled in from reference TRBV7-2 and TRBJ1-6): GAGVSQSPSNKVTEKGKDVELRCDPISGHTALYWYRQSLGQGLEFLIYFQGNSAPDKSGLPSDRFSAERTGGSVSTLTIQRTQQEDSAVYLCASSRRDRGWSNSPLHFGNGTRLTVT.

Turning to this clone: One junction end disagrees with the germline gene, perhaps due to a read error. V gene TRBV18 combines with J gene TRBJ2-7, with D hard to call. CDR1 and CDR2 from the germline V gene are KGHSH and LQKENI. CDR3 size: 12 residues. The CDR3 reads CASPPYTYEQYF. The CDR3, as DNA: TGTGCCAGCCCACCGTATACCTACGAGCAGTACTTC.

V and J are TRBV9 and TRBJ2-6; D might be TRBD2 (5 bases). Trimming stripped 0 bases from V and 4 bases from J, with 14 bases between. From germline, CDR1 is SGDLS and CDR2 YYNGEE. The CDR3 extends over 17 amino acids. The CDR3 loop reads CASSVDSGSAGANVLTF. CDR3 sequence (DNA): TGTGCCAGCAGCGTAGATTCGGGATCGGCAGGGGCCAACGTCCTGACTTTC.

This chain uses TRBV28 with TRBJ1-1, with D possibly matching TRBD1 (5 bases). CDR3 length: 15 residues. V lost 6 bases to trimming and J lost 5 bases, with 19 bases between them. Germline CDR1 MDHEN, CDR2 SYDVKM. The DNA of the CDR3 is TGTGCCAGCAGCCCCCGGGCAGGGCGAAGGACTGAAGCTTTCTTT. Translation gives CASSPRAGRRTEAFF.

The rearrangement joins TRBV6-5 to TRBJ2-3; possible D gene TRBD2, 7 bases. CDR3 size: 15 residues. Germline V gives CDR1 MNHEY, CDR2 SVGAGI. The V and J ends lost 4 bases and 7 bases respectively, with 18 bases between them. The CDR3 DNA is TGTGCCAGCAGTTCGGGCCGGGGGGCGCAAAATACGCAGTATTTT. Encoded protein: CASSSGRGAQNTQYF.

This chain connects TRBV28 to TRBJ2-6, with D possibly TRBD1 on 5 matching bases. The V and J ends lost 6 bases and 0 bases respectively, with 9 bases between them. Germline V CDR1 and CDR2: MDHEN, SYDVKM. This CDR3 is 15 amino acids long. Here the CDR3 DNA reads TGTGCCAGCAGCTGGGGCCGCTCTGGGGCCAACGTCCTGACTTTC. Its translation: CASSWGRSGANVLTF.

The CDR3 bases are TGTGCCAGCAGCTCGGGACAGGGGGCTAGAGAGACCCAGTACTTC. Translated: CASSSGQGARETQYF. The gene calls are TRBV11-2 and TRBJ2-5, with 12 bases identical to TRBD1. Trimming cost V 4 bases and J 4 bases; bases outside gene matches: 4. Germline V gene lookup returns CDR1 SGHAT and CDR2 FQNNGV. The length of the CDR3 is 15 residues.

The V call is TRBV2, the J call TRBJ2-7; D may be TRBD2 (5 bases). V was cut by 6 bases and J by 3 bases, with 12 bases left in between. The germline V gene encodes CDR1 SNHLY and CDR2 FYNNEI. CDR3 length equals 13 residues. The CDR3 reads CASRNGMSYEQYF. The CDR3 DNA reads TGTGCCAGCAGAAACGGGATGAGCTACGAGCAGTACTTC. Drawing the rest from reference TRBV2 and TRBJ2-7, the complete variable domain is EPEVTQTPSHQVTQMGQEVILRCVPISNHLYFYWYRQILGQKVEFLVSFYNNEISEKSEIFDDQFSVERPDGSNFTLKIRSTKLEDSAMYFCASRNGMSYEQYFGPGTRLTVT.

The CDR3 DNA reads TGTGCCAGCAGCTTCCCCGGGGCCAACACTGAAGCTTTCTTT. Translation gives CASSFPGANTEAFF. The rearrangement links TRBV7-9 to TRBJ1-1; TRBD1 is a possible D gene (5 bases). Looked up from germline, CDR1 is SEHNR and CDR2 is FQNEAQ (reference sequence). This CDR3 is 14 amino acids long. Trimming shortened V by 3 bases and J by 2 bases, and 10 bases separated the two germline ends. Using reference TRBV7-9 and TRBJ1-1 for the parts outside the CDR3, the full variable domain is DTGVSQNPRHKITKRGQNVTFRCDPISEHNRLYWYRQTLGQGPEFLTYFQNEAQLEKSRLLSDRFSAERPKGSFSTLEIQRTEQGDSAMYLCASSFPGANTEAFFGQGTRLTVV.

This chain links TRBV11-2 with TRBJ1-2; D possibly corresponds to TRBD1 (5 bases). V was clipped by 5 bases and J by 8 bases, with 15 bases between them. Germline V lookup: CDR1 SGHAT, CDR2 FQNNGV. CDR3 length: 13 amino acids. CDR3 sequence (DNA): TGTGCCAGCAGCCGACAGAGTCTAGAAGGCTACACCTTC. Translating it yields CASSRQSLEGYTF.

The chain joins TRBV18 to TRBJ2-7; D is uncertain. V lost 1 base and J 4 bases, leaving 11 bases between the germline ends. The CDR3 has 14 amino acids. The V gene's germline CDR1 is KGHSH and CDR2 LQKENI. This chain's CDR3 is CASSPQGRLYEQYF. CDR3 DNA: TGTGCCAGCTCACCACAGGGCAGACTGTACGAGCAGTACTTC.

CDR3 loop: CAISGGLAVTSYEQYF. For the CDR3, the DNA is TGTGCCATCAGTGGTGGGCTAGCGGTCACCTCCTACGAGCAGTACTTC. The chain recombines TRBV10-3 with TRBJ2-7; the match to TRBD2 covers 7 bases. CDR1 ENHRY and CDR2 SYGVKD come from the germline V gene. This CDR3 spans 16 amino acids. V lost 4 bases, J lost 0 bases, and 9 bases stayed unmatched.

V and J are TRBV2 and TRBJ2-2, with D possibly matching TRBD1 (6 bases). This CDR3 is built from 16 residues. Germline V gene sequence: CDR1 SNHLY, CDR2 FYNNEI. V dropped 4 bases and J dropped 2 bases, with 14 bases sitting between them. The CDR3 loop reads CASSGPGTYNTGELFF. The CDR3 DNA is TGTGCCAGCAGTGGTCCCGGGACATATAACACCGGGGAGCTGTTTTTT.

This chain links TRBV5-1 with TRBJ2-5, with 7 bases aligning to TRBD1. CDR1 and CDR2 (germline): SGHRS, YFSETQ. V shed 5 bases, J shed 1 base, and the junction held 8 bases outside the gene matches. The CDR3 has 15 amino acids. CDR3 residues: CASSLTGAPQETQYF. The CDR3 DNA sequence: TGCGCCAGCAGTCTAACAGGGGCGCCCCAAGAGACCCAGTACTTC. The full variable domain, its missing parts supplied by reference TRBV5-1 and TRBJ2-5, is KAGVTQTPRYLIKTRGQQVTLSCSPISGHRSVSWYQQTPGQGLQFLFEYFSETQRNKGNFPGRFSGRQFSNSRSEMNVSTLELGDSALYLCASSLTGAPQETQYFGPGTRLLVL.